Described below is a single TCR beta chain sequence and its context. Sequencing was performed with immunoSEQ multiplex PCR; in TCRdb, only in-frame clones are kept and a portion is missing. The sample holds more than 100,000 clones, about nine tenths seen once. This sample is part of a study of T cell responses to AZD1222 COVID-19 vaccine. The germline gives CDR1 SNHLY, CDR2 FYNNEI. This CDR3 contains 13 residues. Deletions cut 8 bases from V and 7 bases from J, with 16 bases between. The chain uses TRBV2 and TRBJ2-3, with D tentatively TRBD1 (6 bases). The sample here was peripheral blood, taken on day 0 of AZD1222 vaccination. The origin of this receptor is an adult in good health. The CDR3 region is CASGPQGTNTQYF. CDR3 bases: TGTGCCAGCGGGCCCCAGGGGACAAATACGCAGTATTTT.